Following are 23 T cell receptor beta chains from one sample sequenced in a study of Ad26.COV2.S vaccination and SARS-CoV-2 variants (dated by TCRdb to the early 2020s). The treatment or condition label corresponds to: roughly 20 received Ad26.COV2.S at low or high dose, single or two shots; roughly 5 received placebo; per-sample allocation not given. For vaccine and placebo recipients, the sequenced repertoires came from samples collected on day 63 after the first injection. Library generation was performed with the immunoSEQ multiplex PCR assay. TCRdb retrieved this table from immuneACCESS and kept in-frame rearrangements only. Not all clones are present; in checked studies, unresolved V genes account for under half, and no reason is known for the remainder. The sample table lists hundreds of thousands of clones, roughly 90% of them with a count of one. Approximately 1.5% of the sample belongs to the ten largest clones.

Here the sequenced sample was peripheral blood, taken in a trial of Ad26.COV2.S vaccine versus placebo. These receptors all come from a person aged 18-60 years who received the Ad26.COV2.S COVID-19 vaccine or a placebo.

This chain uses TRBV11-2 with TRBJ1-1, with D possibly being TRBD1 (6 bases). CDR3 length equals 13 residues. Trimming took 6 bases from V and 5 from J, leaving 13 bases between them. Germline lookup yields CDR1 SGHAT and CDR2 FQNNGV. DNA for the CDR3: TGTGCCAGCAGACGTCCAGGGGAGACTGAAGCTTTCTTT. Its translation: CASRRPGETEAFF.

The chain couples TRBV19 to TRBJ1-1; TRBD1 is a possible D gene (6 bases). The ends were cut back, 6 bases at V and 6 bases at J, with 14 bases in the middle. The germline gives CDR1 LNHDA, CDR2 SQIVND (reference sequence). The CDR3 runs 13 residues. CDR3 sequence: CASSYDRISEAFF. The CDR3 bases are TGTGCCAGTAGCTACGACAGGATCTCTGAAGCTTTCTTT.

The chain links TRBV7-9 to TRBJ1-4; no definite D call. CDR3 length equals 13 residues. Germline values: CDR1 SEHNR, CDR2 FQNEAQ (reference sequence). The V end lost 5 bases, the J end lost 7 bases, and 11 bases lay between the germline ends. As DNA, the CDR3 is TGTGCCAGCAGCGCCTTTGGGAGTGAAAAACTGTTTTTT. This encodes CASSAFGSEKLFF.

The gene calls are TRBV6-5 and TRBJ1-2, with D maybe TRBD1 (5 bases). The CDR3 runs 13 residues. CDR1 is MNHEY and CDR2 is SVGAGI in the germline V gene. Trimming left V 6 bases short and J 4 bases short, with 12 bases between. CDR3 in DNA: TGTGCCAGCAGGGTGGGGGATGCCTATGGCTACACCTTC. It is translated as CASRVGDAYGYTF.

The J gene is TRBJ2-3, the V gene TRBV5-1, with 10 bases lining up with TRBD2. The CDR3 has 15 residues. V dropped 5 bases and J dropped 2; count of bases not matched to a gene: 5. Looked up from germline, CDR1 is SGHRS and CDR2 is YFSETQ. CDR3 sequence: CASSGGLAHTDTQYF. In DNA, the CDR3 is TGCGCCAGCAGTGGGGGACTAGCGCACACAGATACGCAGTATTTT. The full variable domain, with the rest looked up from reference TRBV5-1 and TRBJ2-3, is KAGVTQTPRYLIKTRGQQVTLSCSPISGHRSVSWYQQTPGQGLQFLFEYFSETQRNKGNFPGRFSGRQFSNSRSEMNVSTLELGDSALYLCASSGGLAHTDTQYFGPGTRLTVL.

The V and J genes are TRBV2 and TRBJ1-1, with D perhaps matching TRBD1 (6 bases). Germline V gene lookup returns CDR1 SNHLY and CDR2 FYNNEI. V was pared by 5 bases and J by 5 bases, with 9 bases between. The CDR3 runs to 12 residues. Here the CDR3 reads CASSKDRTEAFF. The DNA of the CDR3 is TGTGCCAGCAGTAAAGACAGGACTGAAGCTTTCTTT.

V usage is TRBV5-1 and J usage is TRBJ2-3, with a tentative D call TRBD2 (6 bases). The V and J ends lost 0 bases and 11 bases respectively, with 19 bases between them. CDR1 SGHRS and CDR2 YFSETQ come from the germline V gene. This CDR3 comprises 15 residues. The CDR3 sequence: CASSLDGTPPFEQYF. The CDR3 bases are TGCGCCAGCAGCTTGGATGGGACTCCCCCCTTCGAGCAGTATTTT.

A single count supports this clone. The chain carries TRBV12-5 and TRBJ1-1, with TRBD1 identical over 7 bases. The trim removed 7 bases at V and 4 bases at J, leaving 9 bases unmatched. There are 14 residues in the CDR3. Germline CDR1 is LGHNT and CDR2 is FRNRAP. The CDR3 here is CASAPGGWGTEAFF. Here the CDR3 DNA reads TGTGCTAGTGCCCCAGGGGGATGGGGCACTGAAGCTTTCTTT.

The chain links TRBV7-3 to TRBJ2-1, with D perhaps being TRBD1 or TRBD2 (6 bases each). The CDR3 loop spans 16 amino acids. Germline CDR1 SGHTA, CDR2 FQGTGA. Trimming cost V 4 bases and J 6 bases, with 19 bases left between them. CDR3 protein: CASSSNNRGLFNEQFF. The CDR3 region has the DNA TGTGCCAGCAGCTCAAACAACCGGGGGCTATTCAATGAGCAGTTCTTC.

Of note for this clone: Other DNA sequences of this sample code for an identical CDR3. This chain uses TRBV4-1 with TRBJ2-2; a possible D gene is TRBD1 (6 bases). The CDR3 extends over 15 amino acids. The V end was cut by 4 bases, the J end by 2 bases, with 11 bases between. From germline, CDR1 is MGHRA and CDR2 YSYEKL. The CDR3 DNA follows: TGCGCCAGCAGCCCTCGGACAGTTAACACCGGGGAGCTGTTTTTT. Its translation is CASSPRTVNTGELFF.

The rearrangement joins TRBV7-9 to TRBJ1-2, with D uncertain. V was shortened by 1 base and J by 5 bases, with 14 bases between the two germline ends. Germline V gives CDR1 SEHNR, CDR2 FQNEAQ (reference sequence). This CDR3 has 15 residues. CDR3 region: CASSLEGYPHYGYTF. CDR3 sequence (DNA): TGTGCCAGCAGCTTAGAGGGTTACCCCCATTATGGCTACACCTTC.

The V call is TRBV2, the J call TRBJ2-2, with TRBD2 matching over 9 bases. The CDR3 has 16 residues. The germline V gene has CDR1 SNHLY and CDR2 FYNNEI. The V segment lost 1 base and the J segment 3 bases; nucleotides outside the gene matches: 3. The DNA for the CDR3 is TGTGCCAGCAGTGAAGGCGGGAGGGGGTACACCGGGGAGCTGTTTTTT. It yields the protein CASSEGGRGYTGELFF.

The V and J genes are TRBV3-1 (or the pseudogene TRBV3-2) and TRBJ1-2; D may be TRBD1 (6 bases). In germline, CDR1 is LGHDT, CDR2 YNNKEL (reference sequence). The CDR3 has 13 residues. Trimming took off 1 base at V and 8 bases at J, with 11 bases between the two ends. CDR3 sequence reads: CASSQGGGAGYTF. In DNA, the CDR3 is TGTGCCAGCAGCCAAGGAGGGGGAGCCGGCTACACCTTC.

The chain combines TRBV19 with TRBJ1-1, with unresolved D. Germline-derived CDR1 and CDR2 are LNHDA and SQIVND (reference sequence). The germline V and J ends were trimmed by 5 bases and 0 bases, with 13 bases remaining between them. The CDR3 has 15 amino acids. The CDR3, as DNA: TGTGCCAGTAGTTCATTTGGACGGATGAACACTGAAGCTTTCTTT. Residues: CASSSFGRMNTEAFF.

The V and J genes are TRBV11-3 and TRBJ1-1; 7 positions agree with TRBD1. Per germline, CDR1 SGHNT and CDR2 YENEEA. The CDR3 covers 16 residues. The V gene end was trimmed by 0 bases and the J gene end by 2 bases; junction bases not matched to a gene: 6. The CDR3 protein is CASSLDGTAGNTEAFF. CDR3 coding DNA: TGTGCCAGCAGCTTAGACGGGACAGCCGGTAACACTGAAGCTTTCTTT.

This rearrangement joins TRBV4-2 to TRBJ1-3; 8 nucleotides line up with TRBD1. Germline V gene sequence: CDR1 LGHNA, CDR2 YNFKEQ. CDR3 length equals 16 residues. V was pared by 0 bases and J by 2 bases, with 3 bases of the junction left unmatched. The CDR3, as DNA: TGTGCCAGCAGCCAAGATAGGACAGGGACTGGAAACACCATATATTTT. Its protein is CASSQDRTGTGNTIYF.

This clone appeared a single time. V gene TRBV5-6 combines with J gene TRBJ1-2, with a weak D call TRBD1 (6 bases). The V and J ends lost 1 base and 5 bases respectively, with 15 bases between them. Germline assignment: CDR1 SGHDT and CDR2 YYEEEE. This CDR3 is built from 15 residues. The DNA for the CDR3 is TGTGCCAGCAGCTTGCCGAGGACAGCCACTTATGGCTACACCTTC. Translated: CASSLPRTATYGYTF.

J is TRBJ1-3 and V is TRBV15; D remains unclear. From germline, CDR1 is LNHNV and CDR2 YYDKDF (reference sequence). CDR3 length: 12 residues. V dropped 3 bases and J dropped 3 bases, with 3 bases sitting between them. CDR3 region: CATSRDGNTIYF. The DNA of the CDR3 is TGTGCCACCAGCAGGGATGGAAACACCATATATTTT.

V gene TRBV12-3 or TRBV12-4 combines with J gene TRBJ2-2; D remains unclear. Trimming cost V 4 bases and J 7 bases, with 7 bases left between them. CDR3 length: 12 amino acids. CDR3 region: CASSYSGGELFF. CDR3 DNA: TGTGCCAGCAGTTACAGTGGCGGGGAGCTGTTTTTT.

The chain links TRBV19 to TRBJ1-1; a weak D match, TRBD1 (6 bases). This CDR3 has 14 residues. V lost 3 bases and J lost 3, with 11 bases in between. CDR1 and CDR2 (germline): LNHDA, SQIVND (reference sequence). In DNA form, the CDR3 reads TGTGCCAGTAGTATCAGGGGTTCGGACACTGAAGCTTTCTTT. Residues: CASSIRGSDTEAFF.

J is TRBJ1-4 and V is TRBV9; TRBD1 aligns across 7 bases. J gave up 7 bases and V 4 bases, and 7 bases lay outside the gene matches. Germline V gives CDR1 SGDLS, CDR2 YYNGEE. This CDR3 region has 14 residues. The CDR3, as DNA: TGTGCCAGCAGCCCCAGGGGGGAATTTGAAAAACTGTTTTTT. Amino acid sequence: CASSPRGEFEKLFF.

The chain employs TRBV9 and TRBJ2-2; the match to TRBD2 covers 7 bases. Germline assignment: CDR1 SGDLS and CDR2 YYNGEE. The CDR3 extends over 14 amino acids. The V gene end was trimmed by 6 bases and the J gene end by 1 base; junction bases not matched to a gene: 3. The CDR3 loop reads CASNTGGNTGELFF. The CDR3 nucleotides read TGTGCCAGCAATACGGGGGGGAACACCGGGGAGCTGTTTTTT.

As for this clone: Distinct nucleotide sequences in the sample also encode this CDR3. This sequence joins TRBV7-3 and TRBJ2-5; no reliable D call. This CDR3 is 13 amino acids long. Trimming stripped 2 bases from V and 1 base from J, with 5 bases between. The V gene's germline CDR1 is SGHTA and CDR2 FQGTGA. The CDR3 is CASSLSGQETQYF. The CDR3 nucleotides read TGTGCCAGCAGCTTATCAGGCCAAGAGACCCAGTACTTC.